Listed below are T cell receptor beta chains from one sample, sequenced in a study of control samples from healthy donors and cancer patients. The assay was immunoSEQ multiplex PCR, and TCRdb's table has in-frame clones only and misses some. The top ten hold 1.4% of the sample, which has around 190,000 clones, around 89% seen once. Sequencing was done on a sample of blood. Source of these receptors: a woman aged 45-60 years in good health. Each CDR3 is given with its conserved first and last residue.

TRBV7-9 CASSLVSGFETQYF
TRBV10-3 CAISVRQGETGELFF
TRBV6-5 CASRGGDGTYNEQFF
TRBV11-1 CASSPWDNSYEQYF
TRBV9 CASSARTSGNTIYF
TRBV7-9 CASSLVQSNYNEQFF
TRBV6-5 CASTKDNQNTEAFF
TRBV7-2 CASSSGGRPQHF
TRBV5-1 CASSRDRPGQDEKLFF
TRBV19 CASYVRSSNTIYF
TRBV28 CASSTYNEQFF
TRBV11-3 CASSLSLKNNEQFF
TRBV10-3 CAISESGPAAGNTIYF
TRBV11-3 CASSLVSATNTDTQYF
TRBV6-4 CASSDGLQLNTEAFF
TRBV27 CASSLRDRGPDTQYF
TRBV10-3 CATGGQGSLGEAFF
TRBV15 CATSVNRGQQETQYF
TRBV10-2 CASSESPGNSNQPQHF
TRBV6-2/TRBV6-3 CASSYFGGSVIETQYF
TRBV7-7 CASSQTSGSYEQYF
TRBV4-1 CASSQDFGGQGASGRGYTF
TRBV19 CASTYSYRQGRSPLHF
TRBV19 CASMGRYLRVYGYTF
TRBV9 CASSVAVDQPQHF
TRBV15 CATSPGGSGYWSGANVLTF
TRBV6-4 CASSEAGEVGELFF
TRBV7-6 CASSLAAWPATNEKLFF
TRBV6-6 CASSYSGASNYGYTF
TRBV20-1 CSTGSVGGYTF
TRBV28 CASRDSTTNYGYTF
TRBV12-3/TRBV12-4 CASSRQGFQPQHF
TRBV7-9 CASSWPGRSEAFF
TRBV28 CASSLDGNLNQPQHF
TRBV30 CAWSRGLEPQHF
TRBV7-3 CASSAGTGELFF
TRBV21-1 CASSKVSGGDGYTF
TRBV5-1 CASSLMEGPTDEQFF
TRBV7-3 CASSLGASPQGTQYF
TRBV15 CATSIRLYDQARETQYF
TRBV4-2 CASSQDPSENEQFF
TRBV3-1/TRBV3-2 CASSPGGVTNEKLFF
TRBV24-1 CATSDGGGYGYTF
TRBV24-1 CATTSADTQYF
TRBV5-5 CASSLVGRPDTGELFF
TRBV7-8 CASSLGAGGLNEQFF
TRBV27 CATRLAGSSYNEQFF
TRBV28 CASSLRYGYTF
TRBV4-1 CASSQEVSGANVLTF
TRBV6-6 CASRFRDFSSYEQYF
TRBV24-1 CATSDTRTSGRATDTQYF
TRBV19 CASLARPNTEAFF
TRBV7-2 CASSLRLAGVNEQFF